This T cell receptor (beta chain) was obtained from a study of T cell responses to AZD1222 COVID-19 vaccine. From germline, CDR1 is MNHEY and CDR2 SMNVEV (reference sequence). The CDR3 spans 12 residues. Trimming removed 8 bases at V and 3 bases at J, with 10 bases between. TCRdb's copy holds only in-frame clones and misses some; the assay was immunoSEQ multiplex PCR. Of over 75,000 clones listed, around nine tenths are singletons. The origin of this receptor is an adult in good health. Sequencing was performed on peripheral blood, taken on day 0 of AZD1222 vaccination. The chain employs TRBV27 and TRBJ1-2; no definite D call. CDR3 sequence (DNA): TGTGCCAGCCGTGGGGTTGACTATGGCTACACCTTC. It encodes CASRGVDYGYTF.